These 30 T cell receptor beta chains were sequenced from one sample in a study of blood T cell repertoires in COVID-19. The protocol was immunoSEQ multiplex PCR, while the TCRdb copy is restricted to in-frame clones and leaves out a portion. The sample has about 140,000 clones, approximately 81% seen once. Sequenced sample: PBMCs or T cells enriched from blood (not recorded which). All receptors derive from a man aged 35 to 55 with acute COVID-19.

V usage is TRBV6-5 and J usage is TRBJ1-1; no firm D call. There are 14 residues in the CDR3. Trimming removed 0 bases at V and 0 bases at J, with 5 bases between. CDR1 and CDR2 from the germline V gene are MNHEY and SVGAGI. The CDR3: CASSYSGLNTEAFF. The CDR3 region has the DNA TGTGCCAGCAGTTACTCGGGCCTGAACACTGAAGCTTTCTTT.

The chain carries TRBV3-1 (or the pseudogene TRBV3-2) and TRBJ2-2; weak D call: TRBD1 (6 bases). Trimming removed 0 bases from V and 5 bases from J, with 10 bases in between. Germline-derived CDR1 and CDR2 are LGHDT and YNNKEL (reference sequence). The CDR3 runs 15 residues. The CDR3 is CASSQDRGGTGELFF. The CDR3 DNA reads as TGTGCCAGCAGCCAAGACAGGGGTGGAACCGGGGAGCTGTTTTTT.

In this sample, this clone turned up a few times. This chain links TRBV2 with TRBJ1-6; the D is unclear. Trimming shortened V by 2 bases and J by 0 bases, and 8 bases separated the two germline ends. CDR3 length: 16 amino acids. Germline V gives CDR1 SNHLY, CDR2 FYNNEI. The CDR3 nucleotides read TGTGCCAGCAGTGAATGGCAATACTCCTATAATTCACCCCTCCACTTT. This encodes CASSEWQYSYNSPLHF.

The chain joins TRBV7-2 to TRBJ1-3; D unclear. Trimming left V 0 bases short and J 0 bases short, with 9 bases between. Germline values: CDR1 SGHTA, CDR2 FQGNSA. The CDR3 length is 16 residues. CDR3 DNA sequence: TGTGCCAGCAGCTTAGCGGGCGCAAACTCTGGAAACACCATATATTTT. It encodes CASSLAGANSGNTIYF.

This sequence joins TRBV5-1 and TRBJ2-3; maybe TRBD2 (7 bases). Trimming took off 4 bases at V and 9 bases at J, with 18 bases between the two ends. Per the germline V gene, CDR1 is SGHRS and CDR2 is YFSETQ. The CDR3 totals 14 residues. Here the CDR3 DNA reads TGCGCCAGCAGCCTGATTGAGGGGGGGATAACGCAGTATTTT. It codes for CASSLIEGGITQYF.

This chain connects TRBV5-4 to TRBJ1-1; no clear D. The CDR3 runs to 13 residues. Germline lookup yields CDR1 SGHNT and CDR2 YYREEE (reference sequence). Trimming took 7 bases from V and 0 from J, leaving 10 bases between them. This CDR3 is CASRPGMNTEAFF. The CDR3 DNA reads as TGTGCCAGCCGACCGGGAATGAACACTGAAGCTTTCTTT.

J is TRBJ2-2 and V is TRBV27, with a tentative D call TRBD2 (6 bases). This CDR3 comprises 17 residues. Germline V gene data show CDR1 as MNHEY and CDR2 as SMNVEV (reference sequence). The ends were cut back, 3 bases at V and 5 bases at J, with 19 bases in the middle. CDR3 in amino acids: CASSFRRGSRWTGELFF. The CDR3, as DNA: TGTGCCAGCAGTTTTAGGCGGGGATCAAGGTGGACCGGGGAGCTGTTTTTT.

This clone has a single count. V and J are TRBV9 and TRBJ1-1; D gene unclear. V dropped 4 bases and J dropped 0 bases, with 16 bases sitting between them. The CDR3 is 16 residues long. CDR1 and CDR2 from the germline V gene are SGDLS and YYNGEE. The CDR3 is CASSPRVSGLNTEAFF. CDR3 in DNA: TGTGCCAGCAGCCCTCGGGTGTCGGGGTTGAACACTGAAGCTTTCTTT.

The gene calls are TRBV5-1 and TRBJ2-3, with D perhaps matching TRBD2 (6 bases). CDR1 SGHRS and CDR2 YFSETQ come from the germline V gene. This CDR3 contains 16 residues. Trimming stripped 0 bases from V and 0 bases from J, with 11 bases between. For the CDR3, the DNA is TGCGCCAGCAGCTTGGGCGGGGCACCCAGCACAGATACGCAGTATTTT. Translated, it gives CASSLGGAPSTDTQYF.

This chain joins TRBV5-1 and TRBJ2-7; 7 positions agree with TRBD2. CDR3 size: 15 residues. Germline CDR1 SGHRS, CDR2 YFSETQ. The ends lost 3 bases at V and 3 bases at J; junction bases unmatched: 9. The CDR3 spells CASSSPGEGIYEQYF. Here the CDR3 DNA reads TGCGCCAGCAGCTCTCCGGGGGAGGGTATCTACGAGCAGTACTTC.

V is TRBV6-4 and J is TRBJ2-2; D unresolved. The CDR3 consists of 14 residues. Trimming removed 4 bases at V and 4 bases at J, with 10 bases between. The germline gives CDR1 MRHNA, CDR2 SNTAGT. The CDR3 DNA reads as TGTGCCAGCAGTGGAGGTCGTGGCACCGGGGAGCTGTTTTTT. Translating it yields CASSGGRGTGELFF.

V is TRBV20-1 and J is TRBJ1-2; the D gene is possibly TRBD1 (6 bases). This CDR3 comprises 13 residues. CDR1 and CDR2 (germline): DFQATT, SNEGSKA (reference sequence). V lost 3 bases and J 7 bases, leaving 15 bases between the germline ends. The CDR3 nucleotides are TGCAGTGCTAGTAACGCACAGGGCTTTGGCTACACCTTC. Its translation: CSASNAQGFGYTF.

The V gene is TRBV7-7, the J gene TRBJ2-5; 9 bases line up with TRBD2. CDR3 length equals 15 residues. From germline, CDR1 is SSHAT and CDR2 FNYEAQ (reference sequence). The junction had 2 bases not matched to a gene; V was cut back by 2 bases and J by 1 base. This chain's CDR3 is CASSLSGGPQETQYF. CDR3 in DNA: TGTGCCAGCAGCTTAAGCGGGGGGCCCCAAGAGACCCAGTACTTC.

V usage is TRBV19 and J usage is TRBJ2-7, with D possibly being TRBD1 (5 bases). Trimming removed 3 bases from V and 0 bases from J, with 12 bases in between. The V gene's germline CDR1 is LNHDA and CDR2 SQIVND (reference sequence). This CDR3 has 15 residues. The CDR3: CASSIGAALSYEQYF. The CDR3 DNA reads as TGTGCCAGTAGTATTGGGGCAGCCCTCTCCTACGAGCAGTACTTC. Variable domain in full (rest from reference TRBV19 and TRBJ2-7): DGGITQSPKYLFRKEGQNVTLSCEQNLNHDAMYWYRQDPGQGLRLIYYSQIVNDFQKGDIAEGYSVSREKKESFPLTVTSAQKNPTAFYLCASSIGAALSYEQYFGPGTRLTVT.

The V call is TRBV7-7, the J call TRBJ2-2, with 10 nucleotides matching TRBD2. Germline V CDR1 and CDR2: SSHAT, FNYEAQ (reference sequence). The V gene end was trimmed by 2 bases and the J gene end by 5 bases; junction bases not matched to a gene: 2. The CDR3 is made up of 15 amino acids. The CDR3 DNA reads as TGTGCCAGCAGCTTAAGCGGGAGGGGGACCGGGGAGCTGTTTTTT. This sequence encodes CASSLSGRGTGELFF.

This chain links TRBV7-2 with TRBJ2-1; the D gene is possibly TRBD2 (6 bases). The CDR3 consists of 15 residues. The germline gives CDR1 SGHTA, CDR2 FQGNSA. Trimming stripped 1 base from V and 7 bases from J, with 14 bases between. The CDR3 DNA is TGTGCCAGCAGCTTAGAGCCGGGAGAGTGGAATGAGCAGTTCTTC. Its translation is CASSLEPGEWNEQFF.

Only a few counts were recorded for this clone. The chain recombines TRBV5-6 with TRBJ2-1; 9 bases agree with TRBD1. The germline V gene has CDR1 SGHDT and CDR2 YYEEEE. V trimming: 4 bases; J trimming: 6 bases; junction bases outside the gene matches: 11. The CDR3 spans 16 residues. The CDR3 region is CASSVIQGALLNEQFF. CDR3 nucleotide sequence: TGTGCCAGCAGCGTCATACAGGGGGCGCTTCTCAATGAGCAGTTCTTC. Complete variable domain (other parts from reference TRBV5-6 and TRBJ2-1): DAGVTQSPTHLIKTRGQQVTLRCSPKSGHDTVSWYQQALGQGPQFIFQYYEEEERQRGNFPDRFSGHQFPNYSSELNVNALLLGDSALYLCASSVIQGALLNEQFFGPGTRLTVL.

V gene TRBV5-1 combines with J gene TRBJ2-7, with 8 bases fitting TRBD2. Germline CDR1 is SGHRS and CDR2 is YFSETQ. This CDR3 has 15 amino acids. The V gene end was trimmed by 0 bases and the J gene end by 6 bases; junction bases not matched to a gene: 8. The CDR3 sequence is CASSLALAVAGEQYF. The CDR3, as DNA: TGCGCCAGCAGCTTGGCACTAGCGGTAGCTGGCGAGCAGTACTTC.

In this sample, this clone turned up many times. This chain connects TRBV5-6 to TRBJ2-5; 7 nucleotides agree with TRBD1. Germline CDR1 reads SGHDT; CDR2 reads YYEEEE. The V gene end was trimmed by 5 bases and the J gene end by 5 bases; junction bases not matched to a gene: 3. CDR3 length: 12 residues. The CDR3 DNA reads TGTGCCAGCAGAAGGGGGCGGGAGACCCAGTACTTC. Its protein product is CASRRGRETQYF.

The gene calls are TRBV5-1 and TRBJ2-1; 12 bases line up with TRBD2. Germline trimming cut 3 bases from V and 5 bases from J; bases unmatched to any gene: 6. The CDR3 totals 16 residues. Germline CDR1 reads SGHRS; CDR2 reads YFSETQ. The CDR3 coding sequence is TGCGCCAGCAGCTCCTGGACTAGCGGGATCCACAATGAGCAGTTCTTC. As protein: CASSSWTSGIHNEQFF.

Only a few counts were recorded for this clone. The CDR3 DNA sequence: TGTGCCAGCAGCTCCGTTACGGGCTCCTACGAGCAGTACTTC. Amino acid sequence: CASSSVTGSYEQYF. The rearrangement joins TRBV11-2 to TRBJ2-7; D gene ambiguous. The germline V and J ends were trimmed by 4 bases and 0 bases, with 10 bases remaining between them. The CDR3 is 14 residues long. Germline V gives CDR1 SGHAT, CDR2 FQNNGV.

The rearrangement links TRBV19 to TRBJ2-7, with 9 bases matching TRBD2. CDR1 and CDR2 (germline): LNHDA, SQIVND (reference sequence). The CDR3 consists of 15 residues. Germline trimming cut 3 bases from V and 1 base from J; bases unmatched to any gene: 4. The CDR3 loop is CASSIIAGDSYEQYF. The CDR3 DNA reads as TGTGCCAGTAGTATCATAGCGGGAGATTCCTACGAGCAGTACTTC.

As regards this clone: The same CDR3 also results from other DNA sequences found in this sample. The chain recombines TRBV7-9 with TRBJ2-7; unclear D gene. V was pared by 4 bases and J by 1 base, with 5 bases between. In germline, CDR1 is SEHNR, CDR2 FQNEAQ (reference sequence). The CDR3 is 12 amino acids. In DNA form, the CDR3 reads TGTGCCAGCAGCTCCGCGTCCTACGAGCAGTACTTC. It translates to CASSSASYEQYF.

The chain recombines TRBV5-8 with TRBJ2-2, with 9 bases identical to TRBD1. Germline V gene sequence: CDR1 SGHTS, CDR2 YDEGEE. The V segment lost 5 bases and the J segment 3 bases; nucleotides outside the gene matches: 5. The CDR3 covers 15 residues. The CDR3 reads CASRTDRGDTGELFF. The CDR3, as DNA: TGTGCCAGCAGGACAGACAGGGGGGACACCGGGGAGCTGTTTTTT.

The V and J genes are TRBV7-6 and TRBJ1-6, with 8 bases lining up with TRBD1. This CDR3 comprises 16 residues. Germline V gene lookup returns CDR1 SGHVS and CDR2 FNYEAQ. V dropped 5 bases and J dropped 7; count of bases not matched to a gene: 10. The CDR3 bases are TGTGCCAGCAGCGACAGCAGGGGGCAGGGAAATTCACCCCTCCACTTT. Its translation is CASSDSRGQGNSPLHF.

The V call is TRBV4-3, the J call TRBJ2-7; tentative D call: TRBD1 (5 bases). Trimming took off 0 bases at V and 2 bases at J, with 11 bases between the two ends. Germline assignment: CDR1 LGHNA and CDR2 YSLEER. This CDR3 has 15 amino acids. CDR3 sequence reads: CASSQEIGRAYEQYF. The CDR3 bases are TGCGCCAGCAGCCAAGAAATCGGCAGGGCCTACGAGCAGTACTTC.

CDR3 amino acids: CASSTGPYEQYF. CDR3 sequence (DNA): TGTGCCAGCAGTACAGGCCCCTACGAGCAGTACTTC. The genes are TRBV27 and TRBJ2-7; the D gene is possibly TRBD1 (5 bases). Germline V gives CDR1 MNHEY, CDR2 SMNVEV (reference sequence). V was trimmed by 5 bases and J by 2 bases, leaving 7 bases between them. The CDR3 loop spans 12 amino acids.

There are a few counts of this clone. In nucleotides, the CDR3 is TGCGCCAGCAGCATATCTCAGGGAGGGGACACTGAAGCTTTCTTT. Protein product: CASSISQGGDTEAFF. The chain is built from TRBV5-1 and TRBJ1-1; weak D call: TRBD1 (5 bases). V was clipped by 4 bases and J by 3 bases, with 16 bases between them. The CDR3 spans 15 residues. The V gene's germline CDR1 is SGHRS and CDR2 YFSETQ. The full variable domain, with the rest looked up from reference TRBV5-1 and TRBJ1-1, is KAGVTQTPRYLIKTRGQQVTLSCSPISGHRSVSWYQQTPGQGLQFLFEYFSETQRNKGNFPGRFSGRQFSNSRSEMNVSTLELGDSALYLCASSISQGGDTEAFFGQGTRLTVV.

This chain joins TRBV18 and TRBJ2-7, with D possibly matching TRBD2 (6 bases). Looked up from germline, CDR1 is KGHSH and CDR2 is LQKENI. This CDR3 has 17 amino acids. V was clipped by 3 bases and J by 7 bases, with 25 bases between them. In DNA, the CDR3 is TGTGCCAGCTCACCCTTCAGACCTCAGGGACTCACGGGTGAGCAGTACTTC. This translates into CASSPFRPQGLTGEQYF.

The chain couples TRBV9 to TRBJ2-2, with 8 nucleotides matching TRBD2. V gave up 5 bases and J gave up 0 bases; unmatched junction bases: 6. Germline CDR1 is SGDLS and CDR2 is YYNGEE. The CDR3 is made up of 16 amino acids. CDR3 bases: TGTGCCAGCAGTGCTACTAGCGGTGCGAACACCGGGGAGCTGTTTTTT. It translates to CASSATSGANTGELFF.